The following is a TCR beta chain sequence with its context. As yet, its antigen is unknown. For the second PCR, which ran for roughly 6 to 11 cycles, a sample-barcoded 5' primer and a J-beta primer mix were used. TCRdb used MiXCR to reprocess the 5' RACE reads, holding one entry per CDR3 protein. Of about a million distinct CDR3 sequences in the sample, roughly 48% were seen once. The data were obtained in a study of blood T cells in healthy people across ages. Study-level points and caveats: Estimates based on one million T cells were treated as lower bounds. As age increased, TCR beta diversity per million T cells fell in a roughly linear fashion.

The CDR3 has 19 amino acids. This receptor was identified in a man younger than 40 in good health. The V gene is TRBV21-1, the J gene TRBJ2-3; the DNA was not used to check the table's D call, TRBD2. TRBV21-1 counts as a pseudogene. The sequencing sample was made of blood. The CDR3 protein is CASSWTSGGPPVRTDTQYF. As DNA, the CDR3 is TGTGCCAGCAGCTGGACTAGCGGGGGGCCTCCCGTGCGCACAGATACGCAGTATTTT.